This passage covers 5 T cell receptor beta chains from one sample sequenced in a study of early T cells in non-severe SARS-CoV-2 infection (dated by TCRdb to the early 2020s). Library prep was done by 5' RACE. The sample was run on a NextSeq 500. The public sequencing data were trimmed at Q25 with fastp and processed into clonotypes with MiXCR by TCRdb, which kept only in-frame beta chains. Each entry merges the rows of one CDR3 protein and shows their most common DNA and genes. The sample table contains roughly 34,000 distinct CDR3 sequences; only one count was recorded for around 7% of them. The ten largest clones capture about 12% of the sample. The sequencing here drew on whole blood, taken at baseline. The receptors were sampled from an adult who was a healthcare worker with PCR-confirmed SARS-CoV-2 infection or an uninfected control (not recorded which).

This clonotype was observed many times. The J gene is TRBJ1-1, the V gene TRBV29-1; weak D call: TRBD1 (5 bases). Germline V gene lookup returns CDR1 SQVTM and CDR2 ANQGSEA. V gave up 4 bases and J gave up 5 bases, with 17 bases separating them. This CDR3 spans 14 amino acids. This CDR3 reads CSVGPATVLTEAFF. CDR3 DNA sequence: TGCAGCGTTGGACCCGCGACAGTCTTGACTGAAGCTTTCTTT.

This clonotype was seen at least ten times. J is TRBJ1-2 and V is TRBV29-1, with D possibly being TRBD1 (6 bases). This CDR3 has 13 amino acids. Germline-derived CDR1 and CDR2 are SQVTM and ANQGSEA. V lost 7 bases, J lost 1 base, and 13 bases lay in between. The DNA for the CDR3 is TGCAGCGCCGCGGACAGCAATAACTATGGCTACACCTTC. Translation gives CSAADSNNYGYTF.

The sample holds many counts of this clonotype. The chain recombines TRBV7-9 with TRBJ2-1, with 7 bases matching TRBD1. Trimming removed 2 bases from V and 2 bases from J; junction bases left unmatched: 3. CDR1 is SEHNR and CDR2 is FQNEAQ in the germline V gene (reference sequence). The CDR3 is 15 amino acids. The CDR3 here is CASSLRQGTYNEQFF. CDR3 in DNA: TGTGCCAGCAGCTTACGACAGGGTACCTACAATGAGCAGTTCTTC.

This clonotype came up a few times. V and J are TRBV7-2 and TRBJ2-3; 9 bases agree with TRBD2. Trimming at V came to 0 bases and at J to 6 bases, leaving 4 bases not matched to a gene. This CDR3 spans 15 amino acids. The germline gives CDR1 SGHTA, CDR2 FQGNSA. CDR3 DNA: TGTGCCAGCAGCTTAGCGGCGGGAGGGTCCGATACGCAGTATTTT. Translation gives CASSLAAGGSDTQYF.

The sample holds a few counts of this clonotype. The chain uses TRBV29-1 and TRBJ2-7, with D unclear. The germline V gene encodes CDR1 SQVTM and CDR2 ANQGSEA. Trimming stripped 5 bases from V and 3 bases from J, with 14 bases between. The CDR3 contains 13 residues. The CDR3 coding sequence is TGCAGCGTTAGAGAGGCCTCCTACTACGAGCAGTACTTC. This translates into CSVREASYYEQYF.